This T cell receptor (beta chain) was recovered during a study of control samples from healthy donors and cancer patients. Germline CDR1 reads KGHSH; CDR2 reads LQKENI. This CDR3 comprises 12 residues. V lost 2 bases, J lost 13 bases, and 11 bases lay in between. Here immunoSEQ multiplex PCR was the method, and the copy in TCRdb shows in-frame clones only, minus some. The table lists nearly 35,000 clones, approximately 95% of them singletons. This clonotype was obtained from a man aged 35 to 55 with colorectal cancer. V and J are TRBV18 and TRBJ2-2, with a possible D match to TRBD2 (5 bases). The sequencing sample was made of PBMCs. The DNA for the CDR3 is TGTGCCAGCTCACCATTCCTAGAGGGGCTGTTTTTT. It encodes CASSPFLEGLFF.